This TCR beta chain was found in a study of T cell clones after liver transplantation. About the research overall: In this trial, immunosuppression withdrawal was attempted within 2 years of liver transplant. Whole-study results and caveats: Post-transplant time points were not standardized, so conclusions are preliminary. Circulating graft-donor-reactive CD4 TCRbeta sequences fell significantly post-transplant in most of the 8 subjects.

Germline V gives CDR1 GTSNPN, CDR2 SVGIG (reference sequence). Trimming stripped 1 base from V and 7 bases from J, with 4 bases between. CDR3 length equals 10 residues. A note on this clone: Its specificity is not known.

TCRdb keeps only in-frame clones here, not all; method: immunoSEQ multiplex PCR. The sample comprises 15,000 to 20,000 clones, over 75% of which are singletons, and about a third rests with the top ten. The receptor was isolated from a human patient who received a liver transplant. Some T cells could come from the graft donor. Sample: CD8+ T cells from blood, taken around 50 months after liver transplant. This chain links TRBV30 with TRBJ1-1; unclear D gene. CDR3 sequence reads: CAWSGVEAFF. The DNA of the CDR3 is TGTGCCTGGAGTGGTGTTGAAGCTTTCTTT.